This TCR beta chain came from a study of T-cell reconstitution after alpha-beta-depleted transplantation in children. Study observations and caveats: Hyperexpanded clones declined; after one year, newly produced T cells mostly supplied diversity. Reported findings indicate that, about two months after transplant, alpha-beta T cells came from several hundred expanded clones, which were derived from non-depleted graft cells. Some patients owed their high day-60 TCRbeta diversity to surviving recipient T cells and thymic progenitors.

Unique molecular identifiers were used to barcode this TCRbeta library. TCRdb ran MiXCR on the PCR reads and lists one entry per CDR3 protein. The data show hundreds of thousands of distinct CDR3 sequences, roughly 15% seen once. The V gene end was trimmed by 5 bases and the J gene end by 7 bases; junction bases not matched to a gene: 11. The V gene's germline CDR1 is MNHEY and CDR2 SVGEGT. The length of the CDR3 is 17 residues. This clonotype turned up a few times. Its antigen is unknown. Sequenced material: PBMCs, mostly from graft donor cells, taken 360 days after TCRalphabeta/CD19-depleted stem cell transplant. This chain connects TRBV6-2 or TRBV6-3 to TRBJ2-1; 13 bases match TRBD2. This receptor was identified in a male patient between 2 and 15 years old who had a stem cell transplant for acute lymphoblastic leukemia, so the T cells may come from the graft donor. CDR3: CASSRTSGSAVVNEQFF. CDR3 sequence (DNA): TGTGCCAGCAGTCGGACTAGCGGGAGCGCGGTGGTAAATGAGCAGTTCTTC.